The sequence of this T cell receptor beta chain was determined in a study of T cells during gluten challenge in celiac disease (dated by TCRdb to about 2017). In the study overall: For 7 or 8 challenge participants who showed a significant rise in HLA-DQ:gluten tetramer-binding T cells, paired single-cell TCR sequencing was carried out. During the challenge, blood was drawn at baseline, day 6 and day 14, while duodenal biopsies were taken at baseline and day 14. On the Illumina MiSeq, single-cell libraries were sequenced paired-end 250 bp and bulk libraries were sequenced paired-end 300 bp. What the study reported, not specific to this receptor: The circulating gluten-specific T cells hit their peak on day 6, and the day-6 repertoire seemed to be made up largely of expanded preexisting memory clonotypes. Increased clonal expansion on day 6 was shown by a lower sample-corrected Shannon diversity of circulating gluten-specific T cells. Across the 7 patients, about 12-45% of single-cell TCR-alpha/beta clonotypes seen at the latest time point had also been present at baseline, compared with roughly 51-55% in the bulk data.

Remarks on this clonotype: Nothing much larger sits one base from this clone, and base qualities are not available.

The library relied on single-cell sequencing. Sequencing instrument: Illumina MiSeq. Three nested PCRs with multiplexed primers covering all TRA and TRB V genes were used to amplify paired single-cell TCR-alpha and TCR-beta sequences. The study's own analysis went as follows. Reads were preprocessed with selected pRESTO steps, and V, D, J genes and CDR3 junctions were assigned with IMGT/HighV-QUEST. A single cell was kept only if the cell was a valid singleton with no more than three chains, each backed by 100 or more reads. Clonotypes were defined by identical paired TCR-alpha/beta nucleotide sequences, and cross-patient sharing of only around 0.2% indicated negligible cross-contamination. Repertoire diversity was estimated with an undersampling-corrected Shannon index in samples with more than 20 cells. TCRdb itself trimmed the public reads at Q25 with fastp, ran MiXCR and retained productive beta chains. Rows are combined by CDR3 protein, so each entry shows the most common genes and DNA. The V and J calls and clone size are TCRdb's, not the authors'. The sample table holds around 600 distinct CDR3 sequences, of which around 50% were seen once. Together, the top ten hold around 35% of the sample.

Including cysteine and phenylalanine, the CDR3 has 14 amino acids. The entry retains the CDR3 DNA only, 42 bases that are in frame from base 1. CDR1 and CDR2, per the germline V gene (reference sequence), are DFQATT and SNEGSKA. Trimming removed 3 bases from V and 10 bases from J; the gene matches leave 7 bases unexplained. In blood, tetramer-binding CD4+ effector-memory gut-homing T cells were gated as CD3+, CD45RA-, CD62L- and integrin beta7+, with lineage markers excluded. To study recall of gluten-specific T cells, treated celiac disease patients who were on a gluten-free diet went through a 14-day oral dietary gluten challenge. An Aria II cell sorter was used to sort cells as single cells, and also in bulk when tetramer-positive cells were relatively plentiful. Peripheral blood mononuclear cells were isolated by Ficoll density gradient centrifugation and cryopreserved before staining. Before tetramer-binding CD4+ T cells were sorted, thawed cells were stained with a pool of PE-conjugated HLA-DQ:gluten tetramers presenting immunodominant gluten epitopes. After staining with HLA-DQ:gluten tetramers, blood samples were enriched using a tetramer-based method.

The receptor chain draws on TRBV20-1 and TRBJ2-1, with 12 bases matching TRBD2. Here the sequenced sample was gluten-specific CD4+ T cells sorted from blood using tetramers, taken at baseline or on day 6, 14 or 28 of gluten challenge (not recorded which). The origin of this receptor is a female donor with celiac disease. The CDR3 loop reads CSARGASGREEQFF. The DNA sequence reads TGCAGTGCTAGGGGGGCTAGCGGGAGGGAAGAGCAGTTCTTC.